These 32 T cell receptor beta chains originate from one sample sequenced in a study of blood T cells in healthy people across ages. It was with a sample-barcoded 5' primer and a J-beta primer mix that a second PCR of roughly 6 to 11 cycles was run. One entry per CDR3 protein, called by TCRdb with MiXCR from the 5' RACE reads. The data contain about 780,000 distinct CDR3 sequences, about 42% of them singletons. The material sequenced was blood. These receptors all come from a man older than 75 in good health.

The sample holds a few counts of this clonotype. The chain carries TRBV28 and TRBJ1-2; 8 bases agree with TRBD1. The V segment lost 2 bases and the J segment 0 bases; nucleotides outside the gene matches: 5. The CDR3 runs 16 residues. Looked up from germline, CDR1 is MDHEN and CDR2 is SYDVKM. This CDR3 reads CASSLPGQVPNYGYTF. In DNA, the CDR3 is TGTGCCAGCAGTTTACCGGGACAGGTTCCTAACTATGGCTACACCTTC.

Comments on this clonotype: It may be a read error: a sequence one base away is much more abundant. This rearrangement joins TRBV15 to TRBJ2-1, with 9 bases matching TRBD1. This CDR3 is built from 16 residues. The V gene end was trimmed by 0 bases and the J gene end by 13 bases; junction bases not matched to a gene: 13. The germline CDR1 and CDR2 sequences are LNHNV and YYDKDF (reference sequence). CDR3 in DNA: TGTGCCACCAGCAGAGATCGAGGACAGGGGAGAGAGACCCAGTTCTTC. This codes for CATSRDRGQGRETQFF.

The rearrangement joins TRBV10-3 to TRBJ2-2; D remains ambiguous. The germline gives CDR1 ENHRY, CDR2 SYGVKD. This CDR3 contains 12 residues. V was clipped by 2 bases and J by 8 bases, with 6 bases between them. The CDR3 reads CAISEAAGELFF. DNA of the CDR3: TGTGCCATCAGTGAGGCAGCGGGGGAGCTGTTTTTT.

This clonotype appeared many times. The CDR3 is CASSADRGDTQYF. In DNA, the CDR3 is TGTGCCAGTTCGGCCGACAGAGGAGATACGCAGTATTTT. This chain connects TRBV19 to TRBJ2-3; TRBD1 is a possible D gene (5 bases). V lost 8 bases, J lost 5 bases, and 14 bases lay in between. CDR1 LNHDA and CDR2 SQIVND come from the germline V gene (reference sequence). The CDR3 consists of 13 residues.

V is TRBV20-1 and J is TRBJ2-5, with 8 bases identical to TRBD2. Germline V gene sequence: CDR1 DFQATT, CDR2 SNEGSKA (reference sequence). The CDR3 is 15 residues long. The J segment lost 1 base and the V segment lost 6 bases, leaving 10 bases of the junction unmatched. The CDR3 here is CSAPRGGGLQETQYF. CDR3 DNA: TGCAGTGCCCCGAGGGGCGGGGGGCTCCAAGAGACCCAGTACTTC.

The chain combines TRBV27 with TRBJ2-7; perhaps TRBD1 as D (5 bases). V shed 7 bases and J shed 8 bases, with 12 bases lying between them. CDR1 and CDR2 (germline): MNHEY, SMNVEV (reference sequence). The CDR3 spans 11 residues. The CDR3 DNA is TGTGCCAGCACGTTTTCAGGGAAGCAGTACTTC. It is translated as CASTFSGKQYF.

The gene calls are TRBV10-3 and TRBJ1-2; tentatively, D is TRBD1 (5 bases). Trimming took off 5 bases at V and 2 bases at J, with 15 bases between the two ends. The CDR3 spans 15 residues. The germline CDR1 and CDR2 sequences are ENHRY and SYGVKD. CDR3 amino acids: CAISRGTPENYGYTF. CDR3 DNA sequence: TGTGCCATCAGTCGGGGGACTCCAGAAAACTATGGCTACACCTTC.

CDR3 loop: CASSLTSGSESEQYF. The CDR3 DNA sequence: TGTGCCAGCAGCTTGACTAGCGGGAGTGAGAGTGAGCAGTACTTC. The chain has TRBV5-6 and TRBJ2-7; 11 nucleotides line up with TRBD2. Losses at the gene ends were 1 base for V and 7 bases for J; bases not matched to a gene: 7. The germline CDR1 and CDR2 sequences are SGHDT and YYEEEE. The CDR3 has 15 amino acids.

This clonotype was detected ten times or more. This sequence joins TRBV12-3 or TRBV12-4 and TRBJ2-3, with TRBD1 identical over 7 bases. V gave up 3 bases and J gave up 1 base; unmatched junction bases: 4. This CDR3 comprises 15 residues. As DNA, the CDR3 is TGTGCCAGCAGTTTTTACGGGACAGGCACAGATACGCAGTATTTT. Its protein is CASSFYGTGTDTQYF.

With respect to this clonotype: A read error is possible here, since a much larger clone lies one base away. The rearrangement links TRBV5-1 to TRBJ2-1, with D unclear. The length of the CDR3 is 15 residues. The germline V gene has CDR1 SGHRS and CDR2 YFSETQ. With 0 bases removed from V and 8 bases from J, the gap between germline ends came to 15 bases. CDR3 amino acids: CASSLDRPTTDEQFF. Written as DNA, the CDR3 is TGCGCCAGCAGCTTGGATAGACCTACCACCGATGAGCAGTTCTTC.

Only a few counts were recorded for this clonotype. A read error may explain this, as a much larger clone is one base away. V gene TRBV6-5 combines with J gene TRBJ2-3, with TRBD1 matching over 7 bases. CDR3 length: 14 residues. In germline, CDR1 is MNHEY, CDR2 SVGAGI. The V and J ends lost 5 bases and 3 bases, in that order; junction bases with no gene match: 5. CDR3: CASSAQGETDTQYF. CDR3 in DNA: TGTGCCAGCAGTGCTCAGGGGGAAACAGATACGCAGTATTTT.

This chain's CDR3 is CSVGDRGATETQYF. In nucleotides, the CDR3 is TGCAGCGTGGGGGACAGGGGCGCAACAGAGACCCAGTACTTC. This chain uses TRBV29-1 with TRBJ2-5; 10 nucleotides match TRBD1. The germline V gene has CDR1 SQVTM and CDR2 ANQGSEA. The CDR3 covers 14 residues. The V and J ends lost 6 bases and 4 bases, in that order; junction bases with no gene match: 8.

This chain uses TRBV9 with TRBJ2-1; 11 bases are a match to TRBD1. The CDR3 has 17 amino acids. The junction had 11 bases not matched to a gene; V was cut back by 0 bases and J by 9 bases. CDR1 is SGDLS and CDR2 is YYNGEE in the germline V gene. CDR3 region: CASSVAGGTGGAGEQFF. CDR3 nucleotide sequence: TGTGCCAGCAGCGTAGCTGGCGGGACAGGGGGTGCAGGTGAGCAGTTCTTC.

The gene calls are TRBV7-2 and TRBJ1-4, with D unclear. Germline CDR1 SGHTA, CDR2 FQGNSA. V was clipped by 2 bases and J by 0 bases, with 13 bases between them. The CDR3 has 17 residues. CDR3 bases: TGTGCCAGCAGCTTACGACTAAGGGAGTCAACTAATGAAAAACTGTTTTTT. Its translation is CASSLRLRESTNEKLFF.

The V gene is TRBV25-1, the J gene TRBJ1-2, with 7 bases aligning to TRBD1. This CDR3 contains 12 residues. V dropped 8 bases and J dropped 4; count of bases not matched to a gene: 4. Germline CDR1 reads MGHDK; CDR2 reads SYGVNS. CDR3 nucleotide sequence: TGTGCCAGCCGACAGGGAGGCTATGGCTACACCTTC. Residues: CASRQGGYGYTF.

This chain joins TRBV24-1 and TRBJ2-5; D is undetermined. Germline-derived CDR1 and CDR2 are KGHDR and SFDVKD. Trimming took 4 bases from V and 0 from J, leaving 11 bases between them. The CDR3 is 15 amino acids. CDR3 in amino acids: CATSDPLRHQETQYF. The CDR3 DNA reads as TGTGCCACCAGTGACCCCTTACGGCACCAAGAGACCCAGTACTTC.

The rearrangement joins TRBV7-3 to TRBJ1-1; D gene ambiguous. There are 13 residues in the CDR3. Germline CDR1 SGHTA, CDR2 FQGTGA. The V gene lost 5 bases and the J gene lost 4 bases, with 11 bases spanning the gap. The CDR3 spells CASSQTQSTEAFF. In DNA, the CDR3 is TGTGCCAGCAGCCAAACACAGAGCACTGAAGCTTTCTTT.

V gene TRBV30 combines with J gene TRBJ1-6, with unresolved D. CDR1 and CDR2 from the germline V gene are GTSNPN and SVGIG (reference sequence). The CDR3 is 13 amino acids. V was cut by 3 bases and J by 10 bases, with 13 bases left in between. The CDR3 loop is CAWRGDVYSPLHF. The CDR3 coding sequence is TGTGCCTGGAGAGGAGACGTTTACTCACCCCTCCACTTT.

The genes are TRBV20-1 and TRBJ2-1; 9 bases are a match to TRBD2. The V gene's germline CDR1 is DFQATT and CDR2 SNEGSKA (reference sequence). The CDR3 has 14 residues. V lost 5 bases to trimming and J lost 5 bases; unmatched junction nucleotides: 7. This chain's CDR3 is CSAATSGRNNEQFF. CDR3 nucleotides: TGCAGTGCTGCTACTAGCGGGCGCAACAATGAGCAGTTCTTC.

The chain links TRBV5-1 to TRBJ1-1, with unresolved D. Germline lookup yields CDR1 SGHRS and CDR2 YFSETQ. V gave up 6 bases and J gave up 6 bases, with 21 bases separating them. This CDR3 is built from 15 residues. The CDR3 sequence is CASNPRIGDGAEAFF. The CDR3, as DNA: TGCGCCAGCAACCCCCGCATCGGGGATGGGGCTGAAGCTTTCTTT.

This clonotype was observed a handful of times. The chain combines TRBV5-1 with TRBJ1-5; D gene unclear. Deletions cut 4 bases from V and 4 bases from J, with 9 bases between. The CDR3 covers 13 residues. In germline, CDR1 is SGHRS, CDR2 YFSETQ. The CDR3 nucleotides are TGCGCCAGCAGCGTAACTTATAATCAGCCCCAGCATTTT. Translation gives CASSVTYNQPQHF. Combining the CDR3 with reference TRBV5-1 and TRBJ1-5 gives the whole variable domain KAGVTQTPRYLIKTRGQQVTLSCSPISGHRSVSWYQQTPGQGLQFLFEYFSETQRNKGNFPGRFSGRQFSNSRSEMNVSTLELGDSALYLCASSVTYNQPQHFGDGTRLSIL.

This clonotype has only a few counts. The rearrangement uses TRBV7-9 and TRBJ2-2; the D gene is possibly TRBD2 (6 bases). This CDR3 is 16 amino acids long. V was cut by 1 base and J by 0 bases, with 9 bases left in between. Germline assignment: CDR1 SEHNR and CDR2 FQNEAQ (reference sequence). The CDR3 DNA reads as TGTGCCAGCAGCTTAGGGCCTAGCGCGAACACCGGGGAGCTGTTTTTT. Translation: CASSLGPSANTGELFF.

CDR3 protein: CASSRIPGLVNGGELFF. DNA of the CDR3: TGTGCCAGCAGCCGAATTCCGGGACTAGTCAATGGCGGGGAGCTGTTTTTT. V and J are TRBV7-2 and TRBJ2-2; 8 nucleotides align to TRBD2. The germline V gene encodes CDR1 SGHTA and CDR2 FQGNSA. The J segment lost 7 bases and the V segment lost 5 bases, leaving 15 bases of the junction unmatched. The length of the CDR3 is 17 residues.

The rearrangement joins TRBV6-2 or TRBV6-3 to TRBJ2-3; D gene ambiguous. The CDR3 contains 17 residues. Deletions cut 5 bases from V and 0 bases from J, with 18 bases between. The germline V gene encodes CDR1 MNHEY and CDR2 SVGEGT. The CDR3 DNA is TGTGCCAGCAGTAGACCCCCGACGGATACTAGCACAGATACGCAGTATTTT. Translated: CASSRPPTDTSTDTQYF.

This chain joins TRBV25-1 and TRBJ2-7, with D perhaps TRBD1 or TRBD2 (5 bases each). The CDR3 totals 13 residues. The germline gives CDR1 MGHDK, CDR2 SYGVNS. Trimming removed 1 base at V and 5 bases at J, with 9 bases between. The DNA of the CDR3 is TGTGCCAGCAGTGAATTGGGGGTCCACGAGCAGTACTTC. As protein: CASSELGVHEQYF.

Comment on this clonotype: The junction differs from germline at one of its ends, possibly a read error. The chain has TRBV5-1 and TRBJ2-1; no firm D call. CDR1 is SGHRS, CDR2 YFSETQ, per germline. The CDR3 has 11 residues. The CDR3 protein is CAGRLRDEQFF. The CDR3, as DNA: TGCGCCGGCAGGCTGAGAGATGAGCAGTTCTTC.

The V gene is TRBV4-3, the J gene TRBJ2-7; 7 nucleotides agree with TRBD2. The CDR3 runs 19 residues. Germline-derived CDR1 and CDR2 are LGHNA and YSLEER. Trimming at V came to 0 bases and at J to 0 bases, leaving 14 bases not matched to a gene. CDR3 DNA sequence: TGCGCCAGCAGCCAAGATCCGCCTGACTCTAGCGGAGCCTCCTACGAGCAGTACTTC. Protein product: CASSQDPPDSSGASYEQYF.

This clonotype was found a few times. The V gene is TRBV29-1, the J gene TRBJ2-1; tentative D call: TRBD2 (5 bases). CDR1 is SQVTM and CDR2 is ANQGSEA in the germline V gene. V was clipped by 2 bases and J by 4 bases, with 12 bases between them. The CDR3 is 14 residues long. The CDR3 reads CSVELVASYNEQFF. The CDR3 coding sequence is TGCAGCGTTGAACTGGTAGCGAGTTACAATGAGCAGTTCTTC.

This clonotype occurred many times. The chain has TRBV11-2 and TRBJ2-5; D is uncertain. Germline assignment: CDR1 SGHAT and CDR2 FQNNGV. This CDR3 spans 12 amino acids. The V and J ends lost 7 bases and 7 bases respectively, with 13 bases between them. CDR3 DNA: TGTGCCAGCACTCTTGGGTCGGGGACCCAGTACTTC. Protein product: CASTLGSGTQYF.

This sequence joins TRBV20-1 and TRBJ2-7, with D possibly matching TRBD1 (6 bases). With the DNA end fitting TRBJ2-5 better, the J assignment may be wrong. This CDR3 is built from 14 residues. Per germline, CDR1 DFQATT and CDR2 SNEGSKA (reference sequence). The CDR3 reads CSARINAGEETQYF. The CDR3 DNA is TGCAGTGCTAGAATTAACGCAGGGGAAGAGACCCAGTACTTC.

V usage is TRBV5-1 and J usage is TRBJ2-1; no definite D call. Looked up from germline, CDR1 is SGHRS and CDR2 is YFSETQ. Trimming shortened V by 4 bases and J by 0 bases, and 11 bases separated the two germline ends. CDR3 length equals 15 residues. CDR3 sequence: CASSQSQNSYNEQFF. The DNA for the CDR3 is TGCGCCAGCAGCCAGAGCCAGAACTCCTACAATGAGCAGTTCTTC.

As to this clonotype: This is likely a read error, given that the CDR3 carries no conserved phenylalanine or tryptophan at its end. The chain joins TRBV5-1 to TRBJ2-1; the match to TRBD2 covers 9 bases. V trimming: 4 bases; J trimming: 7 bases; junction bases outside the gene matches: 9. The CDR3 runs to 15 residues. The V gene's germline CDR1 is SGHRS and CDR2 YFSETQ. In DNA form, the CDR3 reads TGCGCCAGCAGCCCCGGTGCTAGCGGGATAAATGAGCAGTTCCTC. It is translated as CASSPGASGINEQFL.